This is a list of T cell receptor beta chains from one sample in a study of blood T cells in healthy people across ages. TCRdb re-called the 5' RACE reads through MiXCR, storing one row per CDR3 protein. This sample carries hundreds of thousands of distinct CDR3 sequences, 45% to 55% of them seen once, and the ten largest clones take 20% to 25%. Source material: blood. All receptors come from an elderly man in good health. Both conserved end residues are part of each CDR3. The D gene is left open where the match is weak. Size tells how often a clone was seen (once, few, many) or the class of an expanded clone, and some rows leave it out.

>TRBV6-1|NA|TRBJ1-4|few
CASSSVGLGRGPANEKLFF
TGTGCCAGCAGCTCAGTCGGGTTGGGCAGGGGCCCCGCTAATGAAAAACTGTTTTTT
>TRBV6-6|NA|TRBJ2-1|NA
CASRSGSNEQFF
TGTGCCAGCAGATCGGGGTCCAATGAGCAGTTCTTC
>TRBV6-5|TRBD1|TRBJ1-2|NA
CASSAGGTGYGYTF
TGTGCCAGCAGTGCAGGGGGTACCGGCTATGGCTACACCTTC
>TRBV20-1|TRBD2|TRBJ2-5|NA
CSAPPGLLVETQYF
TGCAGTGCTCCCCCGGGACTACTGGTAGAGACCCAGTACTTC
>TRBV9|NA|TRBJ1-1|NA
CASSVGGGARTEAFF
TGTGCCAGCAGCGTAGGCGGCGGGGCGCGGACTGAAGCTTTCTTT
>TRBV20-1|TRBD1|TRBJ2-7|NA
CSARSPGQGTYEQYF
TGCAGTGCTAGATCCCCGGGACAGGGGACATACGAGCAGTACTTC
>TRBV6-5|TRBD2|TRBJ2-1|many
CASSLYGGRTSTGQFF
TGTGCCAGCAGTTTGTACGGGGGCCGGACTAGCACGGGGCAGTTCTTC
>TRBV20-1|NA|TRBJ2-5|NA
CSARAGPQEETQYF
TGCAGTGCTAGAGCGGGTCCTCAAGAGGAGACCCAGTACTTC
>TRBV18|NA|TRBJ1-2|NA
CASSPPGLYGYTF
TGTGCCAGCTCACCACCGGGACTCTATGGCTACACCTTC
>TRBV15|TRBD1|TRBJ1-4|NA
CATVRGRTNEKLFF
TGTGCCACAGTCAGGGGGAGGACTAATGAAAAACTGTTTTTT
>TRBV10-2|NA|TRBJ2-2|NA
CASIVRTTNTGELFF
TGCGCCAGCATAGTTAGAACTACGAACACCGGGGAGCTGTTTTTT
>TRBV20-1|NA|TRBJ2-1|few
CSARGRAADPPNEQFF
TGCAGTGCTAGAGGACGGGCAGCGGATCCGCCTAATGAGCAGTTCTTC
>TRBV9|TRBD2|TRBJ2-7|few
CASSVAGLDRQYF
TGTGCCAGCAGCGTAGCGGGACTAGACCGGCAGTACTTC
>TRBV6-2/TRBV6-3|TRBD1|TRBJ1-5|NA
CASSYSDRGSNQPQHF
TGTGCCAGCAGTTACTCGGACAGGGGGAGTAATCAGCCCCAGCATTTT
>TRBV7-3|NA|TRBJ2-5|NA
CASSVGRQETQYF
TGTGCCAGCAGCGTAGGCAGGCAAGAGACCCAGTACTTC
>TRBV6-2/TRBV6-3|NA|TRBJ1-1|NA
CASSTGITTEAFF
TGTGCCAGCAGTACCGGGATCACCACTGAAGCTTTCTTT
>TRBV7-2|NA|TRBJ2-1|NA
CASSLGQTSNEQFF
TGTGCCAGCAGCTTAGGGCAGACTTCCAATGAGCAGTTCTTC
>TRBV2|TRBD1|TRBJ2-7|NA
CASSEGVRGQGSYEQYF
TGTGCCAGCAGTGAGGGGGTCAGGGGGCAAGGCTCCTACGAGCAGTACTTC
>TRBV28|NA|TRBJ2-5|NA
CASSPDALQETQYF
TGTGCCAGCAGCCCGGACGCCCTCCAAGAGACCCAGTACTTC
>TRBV29-1|NA|TRBJ2-3|NA
CSAGLTSTDTQYF
TGCAGCGCCGGGCTGACTTCCACAGATACGCAGTATTTT
>TRBV20-1|NA|TRBJ2-5|few
CSVPAGQSLGEQYF
TGCAGTGTACCGGCTGGACAGTCCCTGGGGGAGCAGTACTTC
>TRBV27|NA|TRBJ2-5|few
CASSLGTRETETQYF
TGTGCCAGCAGTTTAGGGACACGGGAGACGGAGACCCAGTACTTC
>TRBV28|TRBD2|TRBJ2-1|NA
CASSASGSGYNEQFF
TGTGCCAGCAGTGCGAGCGGGAGTGGGTACAATGAGCAGTTCTTC
>TRBV5-1|NA|TRBJ2-1|NA
CASSLEVGAAVGEQFF
TGCGCCAGCAGCTTGGAAGTGGGAGCGGCGGTTGGTGAGCAGTTCTTC
>TRBV20-1|TRBD2|TRBJ2-1|NA
CSARDGGLAVRNEQFF
TGCAGTGCTAGAGATGGGGGACTAGCGGTACGCAATGAGCAGTTCTTC
>TRBV2|TRBD1|TRBJ2-7|NA
CASIRTGRREQYF
TGTGCCAGCATCCGGACAGGGCGGCGCGAGCAGTACTTC
>TRBV5-1|NA|TRBJ2-2|NA
CASSRTVATGELFF
TGCGCCAGCAGCCGGACAGTTGCCACCGGGGAGCTGTTTTTT
>TRBV6-5|NA|TRBJ1-1|many
CASSYSLPRVNTEAFF
TGTGCCAGCAGTTACTCTCTGCCTCGGGTGAACACTGAAGCTTTCTTT